These 25 T cell receptor beta chains originate from one sample sequenced in a study of cytomegalovirus exposure and HLA in healthy donors (dated by TCRdb to 2015 to 2018). Library preparation used the immunoSEQ multiplex PCR assay. In its TCRdb copy, this immuneACCESS table keeps in-frame sequences only and misses some clones. Where compared with another copy, unresolved V genes explain less than half of these, and the others have no known cause. The sample includes about 330,000 clones, with 75% to 90% observed a single time. Roughly 1.1% of the sample belongs to the ten largest clones. The sample taken for sequencing was PBMCs. Source of these receptors: a young woman in good health and CMV-seropositive.

This chain uses TRBV5-1 with TRBJ2-2; TRBD1 agrees at 8 bases. CDR1 is SGHRS, CDR2 YFSETQ, per germline. V dropped 0 bases and J dropped 7; count of bases not matched to a gene: 11. The CDR3 length is 17 residues. The CDR3 DNA follows: TGCGCCAGCAGCTTGGATAGCCGGACAGGGTCGAGCGGGGAGCTGTTTTTT. Its translation is CASSLDSRTGSSGELFF.

The chain uses TRBV29-1 and TRBJ2-1; 10 bases map to TRBD1. Germline-derived CDR1 and CDR2 are SQVTM and ANQGSEA. The junction had 13 bases not matched to a gene; V was cut back by 7 bases and J by 7 bases. This CDR3 has 15 residues. CDR3 in DNA: TGCAGCGGCGATTACCCGGGACAGGGGCGGAATGAGCAGTTCTTC. Translated, it gives CSGDYPGQGRNEQFF.

The chain combines TRBV7-9 with TRBJ2-6; D perhaps matches TRBD2 (6 bases). Germline V gene data show CDR1 as SEHNR and CDR2 as FQNEAQ (reference sequence). The CDR3 runs to 16 residues. Trimming pared 3 bases from V and 1 base from J, leaving 10 bases between. CDR3 protein: CASSFGGSSGANVLTF. CDR3 DNA sequence: TGTGCCAGCAGCTTCGGGGGTTCTTCTGGGGCCAACGTCCTGACTTTC. The full variable domain, completed using reference TRBV7-9 and TRBJ2-6, is DTGVSQNPRHKITKRGQNVTFRCDPISEHNRLYWYRQTLGQGPEFLTYFQNEAQLEKSRLLSDRFSAERPKGSFSTLEIQRTEQGDSAMYLCASSFGGSSGANVLTFGAGSRLTVL.

This chain joins TRBV7-3 and TRBJ2-7, with TRBD2 matching over 8 bases. Germline CDR1 SGHTA, CDR2 FQGTGA. Unmatched junction bases numbered 10, after V lost 1 base and J lost 2 bases. This CDR3 has 17 residues. This CDR3 is CASSLKGGAGLAYEQYF. The CDR3 DNA reads as TGTGCCAGCAGCTTAAAAGGCGGGGCGGGACTAGCCTACGAGCAGTACTTC.

V usage is TRBV6-1 and J usage is TRBJ2-7; 9 nucleotides match TRBD1. The CDR3 contains 13 residues. The germline gives CDR1 MNHNS, CDR2 SASEGT. The junction had 1 base not matched to a gene; V was cut back by 4 bases and J by 3 bases. CDR3 amino acids: CASSGTGDYEQYF. CDR3 nucleotide sequence: TGTGCCAGCAGTGGGACAGGGGACTACGAGCAGTACTTC.

This sequence joins TRBV19 and TRBJ2-3; 9 bases match TRBD2. From germline, CDR1 is LNHDA and CDR2 SQIVND (reference sequence). V was pared by 4 bases and J by 1 base, with 6 bases of the junction left unmatched. The CDR3 contains 16 residues. This chain's CDR3 is CASSRRSGSGTDTQYF. CDR3 nucleotides: TGTGCCAGTAGTAGACGTAGCGGGAGTGGCACAGATACGCAGTATTTT.

This chain connects TRBV19 to TRBJ2-7; tentative D call: TRBD2 (6 bases). Germline V lookup: CDR1 LNHDA, CDR2 SQIVND (reference sequence). The CDR3 spans 14 residues. Trimming stripped 5 bases from V and 3 bases from J, with 14 bases between. CDR3 sequence (DNA): TGTGCCAGTAGTTTCCAGGTGGGGGGCTACGAGCAGTACTTC. This translates into CASSFQVGGYEQYF.

The CDR3 sequence is CASSPSGGRSSYNEQFF. CDR3 nucleotide sequence: TGTGCCAGCAGCCCCTCCGGGGGAAGGAGCTCCTACAATGAGCAGTTCTTC. The V call is TRBV4-2, the J call TRBJ2-1; tentatively, D is TRBD2 (6 bases). V shed 4 bases and J shed 0 bases, with 16 bases lying between them. Germline V CDR1 and CDR2: LGHNA, YNFKEQ. This CDR3 is built from 17 residues.

V is TRBV7-5 and J is TRBJ1-5. TRBV7-5 is a known pseudogene. This CDR3 spans 13 amino acids. The CDR3 loop reads CVRSARYNQPQHF. Written as DNA, the CDR3 is TGTGTCAGAAGCGCGCGTTACAATCAGCCCCAGCATTTT.

The rearrangement joins TRBV27 to TRBJ2-1; 7 positions match TRBD2. Trimming removed 3 bases from V and 0 bases from J; junction bases left unmatched: 8. The CDR3 contains 17 residues. Germline CDR1 is MNHEY and CDR2 is SMNVEV (reference sequence). The CDR3 region is CASSFSRAGLSYNEQFF. The CDR3, as DNA: TGTGCCAGCAGTTTCTCCCGAGCGGGACTCTCCTACAATGAGCAGTTCTTC.

The genes are TRBV19 and TRBJ1-5; D remains unclear. The CDR3 runs to 15 residues. The germline V and J ends were trimmed by 5 bases and 3 bases, with 14 bases remaining between them. The germline V gene encodes CDR1 LNHDA and CDR2 SQIVND (reference sequence). CDR3 loop: CASSVSDQANQPQHF. The CDR3 nucleotides read TGTGCCAGTAGTGTGTCCGACCAAGCCAATCAGCCCCAGCATTTT.

V and J are TRBV28 and TRBJ1-2; the match to TRBD1 covers 8 bases. This CDR3 contains 14 residues. Germline-derived CDR1 and CDR2 are MDHEN and SYDVKM. V lost 3 bases and J lost 11; bases outside the gene matches: 11. CDR3 coding DNA: TGTGCCAGCAGTTTGGCGGGACAGGTGGTTGGGTACACCTTC. Translation: CASSLAGQVVGYTF.

The J gene is TRBJ1-2, the V gene TRBV5-8; D is ambiguous. Trimming left V 5 bases short and J 5 bases short, with 10 bases between. The germline V gene encodes CDR1 SGHTS and CDR2 YDEGEE. The length of the CDR3 is 12 residues. The CDR3 nucleotides read TGTGCCAGCAGTGGGCTGACGTATGGCTACACCTTC. Its protein is CASSGLTYGYTF.

V gene TRBV4-3 combines with J gene TRBJ1-2; TRBD1 agrees at 8 bases. The junction had 3 bases not matched to a gene; V was cut back by 1 base and J by 5 bases. Germline V gene sequence: CDR1 LGHNA, CDR2 YSLEER. The CDR3 extends over 14 amino acids. The CDR3 nucleotides read TGCGCCAGCAGCCAAGGGACAGGGATGTATGGCTACACCTTC. It encodes CASSQGTGMYGYTF.

V usage is TRBV15 and J usage is TRBJ2-7; D tentatively reads TRBD1 or TRBD2 (6 bases each). In germline, CDR1 is LNHNV, CDR2 YYDKDF (reference sequence). This CDR3 is 13 amino acids long. V lost 0 bases to trimming and J lost 9 bases, with 12 bases between them. The CDR3 loop reads CATSRDLGGGQYF. CDR3 nucleotides: TGTGCCACCAGCAGAGATCTGGGGGGCGGGCAGTACTTC.

V usage is TRBV5-5 and J usage is TRBJ2-1; possibly TRBD1 or TRBD2 for D (6 bases each). CDR3 size: 17 residues. V was pared by 0 bases and J by 7 bases, with 20 bases between. Germline CDR1 SGHKS, CDR2 YYEKEE (reference sequence). The CDR3, as DNA: TGTGCCAGCAGCTTGGCCCTTGGGGGGCAGGCTACTAATGAGCAGTTCTTC. Translating gives CASSLALGGQATNEQFF.

The CDR3: CASSKDPRVGNQPQHF. DNA for the CDR3: TGTGCCAGTAGTAAAGACCCCAGGGTGGGCAATCAGCCCCAGCATTTT. The V and J genes are TRBV19 and TRBJ1-5; D is possibly TRBD1 (5 bases). Germline values: CDR1 LNHDA, CDR2 SQIVND (reference sequence). CDR3 length equals 16 residues. V lost 4 bases, J lost 2 bases, and 15 bases lay in between.

The chain couples TRBV27 to TRBJ2-1; the match to TRBD2 covers 8 bases. Germline V CDR1 and CDR2: MNHEY, SMNVEV (reference sequence). The trim removed 7 bases at V and 3 bases at J, leaving 11 bases unmatched. This CDR3 region has 16 residues. CDR3 nucleotides: TGTGCCAGCAAACCGCTCGGGGGGGGTTACTACAATGAGCAGTTCTTC. Translation gives CASKPLGGGYYNEQFF.

This chain uses TRBV9 with TRBJ1-1; 8 nucleotides line up with TRBD1. CDR3 length: 15 residues. Germline CDR1 is SGDLS and CDR2 is YYNGEE. The J segment lost 5 bases and the V segment lost 0 bases, leaving 6 bases of the junction unmatched. The CDR3 protein is CASSVDGQGGTEAFF. CDR3 DNA sequence: TGTGCCAGCAGCGTAGACGGACAGGGAGGAACTGAAGCTTTCTTT.

This chain uses TRBV5-1 with TRBJ1-3; D is possibly TRBD1 (6 bases). The germline V gene encodes CDR1 SGHRS and CDR2 YFSETQ. The CDR3 spans 14 residues. V was pared by 4 bases and J by 4 bases, with 12 bases between. Written as DNA, the CDR3 is TGCGCCAGCAGCCCCGGACAGTCCGGAAACACCATATATTTT. It encodes CASSPGQSGNTIYF.

This chain joins TRBV28 and TRBJ2-1; maybe TRBD2 (6 bases). V was trimmed by 6 bases and J by 10 bases, leaving 25 bases between them. CDR1 MDHEN and CDR2 SYDVKM come from the germline V gene. The CDR3 is made up of 16 amino acids. The CDR3 sequence is CASSQTSPPRASEQFF. The CDR3, as DNA: TGTGCCAGCAGCCAAACTAGCCCCCCCAGGGCCTCCGAGCAGTTCTTC.

V is TRBV28 and J is TRBJ2-7; 13 positions match TRBD2. From germline, CDR1 is MDHEN and CDR2 SYDVKM. V was pared by 5 bases and J by 5 bases, with 12 bases of the junction left unmatched. There are 17 residues in the CDR3. CDR3 nucleotides: TGTGCCAGCAGTCCCCGAGGTGGACTAGCGGGGGTCAACGAGCAGTACTTC. Protein: CASSPRGGLAGVNEQYF. The entire variable domain, with the rest obtained from reference TRBV28 and TRBJ2-7, is as follows: DVKVTQSSRYLVKRTGEKVFLECVQDMDHENMFWYRQDPGLGLRLIYFSYDVKMKEKGDIPEGYSVSREKKERFSLILESASTNQTSMYLCASSPRGGLAGVNEQYFGPGTRLTVT.

This sequence joins TRBV5-6 and TRBJ2-7; D perhaps matches TRBD2 (6 bases). Germline V CDR1 and CDR2: SGHDT, YYEEEE. The CDR3 extends over 15 amino acids. Trimming stripped 4 bases from V and 0 bases from J, with 14 bases between. The CDR3 nucleotides read TGTGCCAGCAGCGGGGGGATCCCGAGCTCCTACGAGCAGTACTTC. This codes for CASSGGIPSSYEQYF.

J is TRBJ1-5 and V is TRBV18; D is ambiguous. V was shortened by 4 bases and J by 0 bases, with 7 bases between the two germline ends. CDR1 is KGHSH, CDR2 LQKENI, per germline. This CDR3 is 14 amino acids long. The CDR3 DNA sequence: TGTGCCAGCTCACAGGGATATAGCAATCAGCCCCAGCATTTT. Translating gives CASSQGYSNQPQHF.

In nucleotides, the CDR3 is TGTGCCAGCAGTTACACGACGGAGAACACCGGGGAGCTGTTTTTT. Its translation is CASSYTTENTGELFF. The chain has TRBV6-5 and TRBJ2-2; D is unclear. CDR1 MNHEY and CDR2 SVGAGI come from the germline V gene. With 2 bases removed from V and 1 base from J, the gap between germline ends came to 8 bases. This CDR3 is built from 15 residues.